This T cell receptor (beta chain) was sequenced during a study of radiotherapy plus CTLA-4 blockade in lung cancer. General observations from the study: Early shifts in blood T cell clones, with interferon-beta, reportedly predicted response best.

Produced via immunoSEQ multiplex PCR; TCRdb's table is partial and in-frame only. The sample has some 78,000 clones; around 86% are singletons. Germline CDR1 reads KGHSH; CDR2 reads LQKENI. V was clipped by 4 bases and J by 6 bases; unmatched bases: 8. The CDR3 spans 15 residues. In chemo-refractory metastatic non-small-cell lung cancer, patients got ipilimumab CTLA-4 blockade together with focal radiation. Turning to this clone: Its antigen is not known.

Material: peripheral blood, obtained from a patient treated with radiotherapy plus ipilimumab. This TCR came from a human donor with non-small cell lung cancer who had stable disease on radiotherapy plus ipilimumab. V usage is TRBV18 and J usage is TRBJ1-2; TRBD1 aligns across 10 bases. CDR3 DNA: TGTGCCAGCTCACGGGACAGGGGCCTCCCTCATGGCTACACCTTC. This codes for CASSRDRGLPHGYTF. Filled out from reference TRBV18 and TRBJ1-2, the complete variable domain reads NAGVMQNPRHLVRRRGQEARLRCSPMKGHSHVYWYRQLPEEGLKFMVYLQKENIIDESGMPKERFSAEFPKEGPSILRIQQVVRGDSAAYFCASSRDRGLPHGYTFGSGTRLTVV.